The next 12 T cell receptor beta chains were all read from a single sample in a study of CD8+CD57+ T cells in acquired aplastic anemia. Genomic DNA acted as the template from which TCR beta VDJ combination and CDR3 sequence profiling were carried out. TCRdb called the reads again in MiXCR, with one record for every CDR3 protein. The data hold under 200,000 distinct CDR3 sequences, with around 40% observed a single time. The material sequenced was sorted CD4+, CD8+, or CD8+CD57+ T cells (not recorded which) from PBMCs. These receptors all stem from a human donor in good health.

Notes on this clonotype: A much larger clone lies a single base off, so this may be a read error. V is TRBV5-1 and J is TRBJ2-3, with 8 bases matching TRBD1. Germline-derived CDR1 and CDR2 are SGHRS and YFSETQ. The CDR3 totals 15 residues. The ends lost 3 bases at V and 5 bases at J; junction bases unmatched: 8. This CDR3 is CASSWPGQVKDTQYF. The CDR3 nucleotides are TGCGCCAGCAGCTGGCCGGGACAGGTAAAAGATACGCAGTATTTT.

Remarks on this clonotype: A clone one base away is much larger, so this may be a read error. J is TRBJ2-5 and V is TRBV7-8, with TRBD1 as a possible D gene (6 bases). This CDR3 has 14 residues. Germline CDR1 and CDR2: SGHVS and FQNEAQ. This chain's CDR3 is CAGRAGTLQETQYF. CDR3 coding DNA: TGTGCCGGCAGAGCCGGGACACTCCAAGAGACCCAGTACTTC.

The chain links TRBV20-1 to TRBJ2-7; 9 bases match TRBD2. The junction had 12 bases not matched to a gene; V was cut back by 8 bases and J by 4 bases. Germline V gives CDR1 DFQATT, CDR2 SNEGSKA (reference sequence). The CDR3 spans 14 residues. This CDR3 reads CSTPGLAGLYEQYF. The CDR3 DNA reads TGCAGTACCCCGGGCCTAGCGGGATTGTACGAGCAGTACTTC.

This clonotype has just a few counts. The rearrangement joins TRBV6-5 to TRBJ2-7; TRBD2 matches at 10 bases. The germline V gene has CDR1 MNHEY and CDR2 SVGAGI. The junction had 8 bases not matched to a gene; V was cut back by 3 bases and J by 3 bases. The CDR3 is made up of 16 amino acids. CDR3 region: CASSYRTSGLLYEQYF. In nucleotides, the CDR3 is TGTGCCAGCAGTTATCGGACTAGCGGATTGCTCTACGAGCAGTACTTC.

This clonotype was seen ten or more times. The rearrangement joins TRBV19 to TRBJ2-2; 7 nucleotides agree with TRBD1. The CDR3 is made up of 16 amino acids. Per the germline V gene, CDR1 is LNHDA and CDR2 is SQIVND (reference sequence). The J segment lost 0 bases and the V segment lost 3 bases, leaving 4 bases of the junction unmatched. Here the CDR3 DNA reads TGTGCCAGTAGTATGAAGGGGGCGACGAACACCGGGGAGCTGTTTTTT. Protein product: CASSMKGATNTGELFF.

This clonotype appeared many times. V is TRBV27 and J is TRBJ2-7; D ambiguous. V dropped 10 bases and J dropped 1 base, with 14 bases sitting between them. CDR3 length: 13 amino acids. Germline assignment: CDR1 MNHEY and CDR2 SMNVEV (reference sequence). CDR3 sequence: CATRRWGSYEQYF. CDR3 in DNA: TGTGCCACTCGACGGTGGGGATCCTACGAGCAGTACTTC.

This chain joins TRBV6-1 and TRBJ1-2; 8 bases are a match to TRBD1. Trimming cost V 6 bases and J 1 base; bases outside gene matches: 16. The CDR3 is 18 amino acids. Germline CDR1 is MNHNS and CDR2 is SASEGT. CDR3 DNA sequence: TGTGCCAGCAGAAATCCCCGGGACAGGACCTCGGTTAACTATGGCTACACCTTC. Amino acid sequence: CASRNPRDRTSVNYGYTF.

The chain recombines TRBV19 with TRBJ2-5; the D gene is possibly TRBD1 (6 bases). CDR1 is LNHDA, CDR2 SQIVND, per germline (reference sequence). The V gene lost 2 bases and the J gene lost 7 bases, with 14 bases spanning the gap. The CDR3 is 14 residues long. CDR3 DNA sequence: TGTGCCAGTAGTATAATGGGGGCCAAGGGGACCCAGTACTTC. It translates to CASSIMGAKGTQYF.

CDR3 amino acids: CAGRGTSDTGELFF. The CDR3 bases are TGTGCCGGACGAGGGACTAGCGACACCGGGGAGCTGTTTTTT. This chain connects TRBV30 to TRBJ2-2; 10 bases line up with TRBD2. The CDR3 consists of 14 residues. Germline CDR1 GTSNPN, CDR2 SVGIG (reference sequence). V lost 8 bases to trimming and J lost 3 bases; unmatched junction nucleotides: 6.

V gene TRBV7-2 combines with J gene TRBJ1-1; no definite D call. V lost 0 bases and J lost 0, with 8 bases in between. The CDR3 loop spans 15 amino acids. The germline V gene encodes CDR1 SGHTA and CDR2 FQGNSA. The CDR3 sequence is CASSLAASLNTEAFF. The CDR3 bases are TGTGCCAGCAGCTTAGCGGCTTCCCTGAACACTGAAGCTTTCTTT.

The chain joins TRBV2 to TRBJ2-7; 9 nucleotides match TRBD2. Germline V gene data show CDR1 as SNHLY and CDR2 as FYNNEI. The CDR3 spans 14 residues. With 9 bases clipped from V and 0 bases from J, the junction kept 6 bases outside the gene matches. CDR3 loop: CASSGGHSSYEQYF. The CDR3 nucleotides are TGTGCCAGTAGCGGGGGTCACAGCTCCTACGAGCAGTACTTC. The whole variable domain, filled in from reference TRBV2 and TRBJ2-7, reads EPEVTQTPSHQVTQMGQEVILRCVPISNHLYFYWYRQILGQKVEFLVSFYNNEISEKSEIFDDQFSVERPDGSNFTLKIRSTKLEDSAMYFCASSGGHSSYEQYFGPGTRLTVT.

The sample holds many counts of this clonotype. V gene TRBV7-3 combines with J gene TRBJ1-1; D gene uncertain. This CDR3 spans 15 amino acids. Between the trimmed V and J ends, which lost 0 bases and 2 bases, there was a span of 10 bases. CDR1 is SGHTA, CDR2 FQGTGA, per germline. CDR3 region: CASSLTMVFNTEAFF. The CDR3 DNA sequence: TGTGCCAGCAGCTTAACGATGGTGTTTAACACTGAAGCTTTCTTT.